The T cell receptor (beta chain) described here comes from a study of cytomegalovirus exposure and HLA in healthy donors. About the research overall: Early released data had approximately 86 million unique TCRs, all coming from HLA-typed donors.

Per the germline V gene, CDR1 is SGHNT and CDR2 is YYREEE (reference sequence). The CDR3 is 14 residues long. With 4 bases removed from V and 0 bases from J, the gap between germline ends came to 8 bases. Overall study results and limits: The investigators catalogued under 200 TCR beta chains as cytomegalovirus-associated. Three CMV-associated chains proved CMV antigen-specific in vitro. Donor immune exposure was known only as CMV serostatus.

Concerning this clone itself: Its antigen is unidentified.

The study ran its PCR with 60 Vbeta and 13 Jbeta primers. TCRdb keeps only in-frame clones here, not all; method: immunoSEQ multiplex PCR. Counted here are about 150,000 clones, under 70% occurring once; the ten biggest clones make up 3%. The sample consisted of PBMCs. The chain carries TRBV5-4 and TRBJ1-3, with a possible D match to TRBD1 (5 bases). The receptor was isolated from a woman aged 30 to 39 in good health and CMV-seropositive. The CDR3 here is CASSHDSSGNTIYF. The CDR3, as DNA: TGTGCCAGCAGCCACGACAGCTCTGGAAACACCATATATTTT.